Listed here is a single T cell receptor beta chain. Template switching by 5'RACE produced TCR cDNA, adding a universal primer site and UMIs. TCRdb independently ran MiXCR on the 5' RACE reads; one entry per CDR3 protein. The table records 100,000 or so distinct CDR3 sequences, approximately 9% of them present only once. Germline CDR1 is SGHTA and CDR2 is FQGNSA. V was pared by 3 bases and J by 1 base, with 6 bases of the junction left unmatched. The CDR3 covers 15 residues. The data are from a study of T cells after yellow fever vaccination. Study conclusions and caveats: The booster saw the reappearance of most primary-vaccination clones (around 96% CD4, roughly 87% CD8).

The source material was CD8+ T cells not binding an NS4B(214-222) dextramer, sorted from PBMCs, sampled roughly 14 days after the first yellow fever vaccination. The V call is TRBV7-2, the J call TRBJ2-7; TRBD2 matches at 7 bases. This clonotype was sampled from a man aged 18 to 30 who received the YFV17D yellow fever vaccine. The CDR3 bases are TGTGCCAGCAGCTTCGCTGGCGGGGGATCCTACGAGCAGTACTTC. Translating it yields CASSFAGGGSYEQYF.